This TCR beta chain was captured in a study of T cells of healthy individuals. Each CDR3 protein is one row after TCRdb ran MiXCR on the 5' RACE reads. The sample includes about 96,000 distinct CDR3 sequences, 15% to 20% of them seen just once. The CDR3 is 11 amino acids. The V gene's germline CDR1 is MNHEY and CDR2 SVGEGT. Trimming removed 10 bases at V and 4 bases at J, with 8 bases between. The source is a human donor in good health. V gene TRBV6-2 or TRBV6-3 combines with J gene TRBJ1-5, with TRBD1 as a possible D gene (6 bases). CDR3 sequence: CATGQNQPQHF. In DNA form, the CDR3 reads TGTGCCACCGGACAGAATCAGCCCCAGCATTTT.